What follows are 2 T cell receptor beta chains derived from one specimen sequenced in a study of shared clonotypes between healthy human individuals. The repertoire was sequenced with immunoSEQ multiplex PCR; TCRdb's copy has only in-frame clones and lacks some. The sample yields some 2.1 million clones, about 95% seen once. Sequences were obtained from naive CD4+ T cells sorted from blood. As to subset: CD45RA+ positively selected. The receptors were sampled from a man aged 18 to 30 in good health.

On this clone: This may come from a read error, since a much larger clone is one base off. The same CDR3 also results from other DNA sequences found in this sample. CDR3 loop: CASSLAGDTEAFF. In nucleotides, the CDR3 is TGTGCCAGCAGCTTAGCAGGGGACACTGAAGCTTTCTTT. The chain recombines TRBV11-3 with TRBJ1-1; tentatively, D is TRBD1 (6 bases). The germline V and J ends were trimmed by 1 base and 3 bases, with 6 bases remaining between them. This CDR3 region has 13 residues. CDR1 is SGHNT and CDR2 is YENEEA in the germline V gene. Together with reference TRBV11-3 and TRBJ1-1, the CDR3 gives the full variable domain: EAGVVQSPRYKIIEKKQPVAFWCNPISGHNTLYWYLQNLGQGPELLIRYENEEAVDDSQLPKDRFSAERLKGVDSTLKIQPAELGDSAVYLCASSLAGDTEAFFGQGTRLTVV.

The J gene is TRBJ2-7, the V gene TRBV4-3, with no clear D. Germline V gene lookup returns CDR1 LGHNA and CDR2 YSLEER. V lost 1 base and J lost 0, with 13 bases in between. The CDR3 runs 16 residues. This chain's CDR3 is CASSQGGKKSSYEQYF. The CDR3 coding sequence is TGCGCCAGCAGCCAAGGAGGAAAAAAGAGCTCCTACGAGCAGTACTTC.